This T cell receptor (beta chain) derives from a study of post-analysis software for immune sequencing data. Findings and caveats of the study: Several TRBV segments occurring more often in patients than controls included TRBV5-6, TRBV5-1 and TRBV20-1.

The library was made from cDNA and included unique molecular identifiers. TCRdb independently ran MiXCR on the PCR reads; one entry per CDR3 protein. The table records 650,000 to 850,000 distinct CDR3 sequences, approximately 57% of them present only once. With regard to this clonotype: Its antigen is unidentified.

CDR1 and CDR2 (germline): DFQATT, SNEGSKA (reference sequence). This CDR3 is 16 amino acids long. The V segment lost 6 bases and the J segment 7 bases; nucleotides outside the gene matches: 17. This sequence was found in a girl between 5 and 17 years old with multiple sclerosis. Sequenced: blood. V usage is TRBV20-1 and J usage is TRBJ2-1; 8 positions agree with TRBD2. The CDR3 nucleotides read TGCAGTGCCCCCAAGGGCGTACCGGGAGGGCGTAATGAGCAGTTCTTC. Its translation: CSAPKGVPGGRNEQFF.